This is a list of T cell receptor beta chains from one sample in a study of blood T cell repertoires in COVID-19. Produced via immunoSEQ multiplex PCR; TCRdb's table is partial and in-frame only. This sample has 150,000 to 200,000 clones, with around 79% found just once. Sequencing input: peripheral blood. All receptors come from a woman aged 70-85 years with acute or convalescent COVID-19. Both conserved end residues are part of each CDR3.

v_gene,j_gene,CDR3aa
TRBV6-1,TRBJ1-2,CASSEAAGWDYGYTF
TRBV3-1/TRBV3-2,TRBJ2-3,CASSQVLAGGDTQYF
TRBV5-4,TRBJ2-1,CASSSPGGSSYNEQFF
TRBV7-9,TRBJ2-1,CASSTNGLANVGEQFF
TRBV5-1,TRBJ2-5,CASRDGQGNQETQYF
TRBV19,TRBJ2-2,CASSSRANTGELFF
TRBV7-2,TRBJ1-5,CASSPPWGGGNQPQHF
TRBV11-1,TRBJ1-5,CASSLGRYQPQHF
TRBV7-2,TRBJ1-3,CASSFPGGESSLSKPFF
TRBV11-1,TRBJ2-7,CASSLEQGAIYEQYF
TRBV6-1,TRBJ1-5,CASSPQGARQPQHF
TRBV6-6,TRBJ2-1,CASSGSGRFRDEQFF
TRBV19,TRBJ2-2,CASSIDRVGELFF
TRBV2,TRBJ2-2,CASSENRRYTGELFF
TRBV18,TRBJ2-5,CASSPILAKETQYF
TRBV7-2,TRBJ2-2,CASSLGFELGELFF
TRBV5-6,TRBJ2-3,CASTNTRRDTQYF
TRBV19,TRBJ1-3,CASSIGGRSSVGNTIYF
TRBV5-1,TRBJ2-3,CASSLESASTDTQYF
TRBV4-1,TRBJ2-3,CASSQDQGLAGTDTQYF
TRBV6-5,TRBJ2-1,CASSSGTANTNEQFF
TRBV12-3/TRBV12-4,TRBJ2-1,CASRYRNYNEQFF
TRBV9,TRBJ2-1,CASSAAGLGAYNEQFF
TRBV7-2,TRBJ1-6,CASSLSLTTGLNSPLHF
TRBV3-1/TRBV3-2,TRBJ2-7,CASSLGQLFSYEQYF